This TCR beta chain was identified in a study of T cells in Graves' hyperthyroidism and ophthalmopathy. Researchers amplified the TCR beta CDR3 regions from RNA transcripts. The study used the HTBI primer set for a first-round RT-PCR of the TCR CDR3. TCRdb called the multiplex PCR reads again in MiXCR, with one record for every CDR3 protein. The sample has around 260,000 distinct CDR3 sequences, 25% to 30% seen once; the top ten hold more than 25%. An approximately 9.8 ml volume of fresh peripheral blood provided the PBMCs. The CDR3 has 13 amino acids. The germline gives CDR1 MDHEN, CDR2 SYDVKM. Trimming left V 6 bases short and J 5 bases short, with 10 bases between.

Specimen: blood. This chain uses TRBV28 with TRBJ2-2; no firm D call. This receptor was obtained from a man aged 35 to 55 with Graves' hyperthyroidism that later progressed to Graves' ophthalmopathy. Written as DNA, the CDR3 is TGTGCCAGCAGGGCAATGGGTACCGGGGAGCTGTTTTTT. Translating gives CASRAMGTGELFF.